A single sample gave rise to the 32 T cell receptor beta chains below, sequenced in a study of blood T cell repertoires in COVID-19. Clones were read by immunoSEQ multiplex PCR, and TCRdb kept only the in-frame ones, dropping some. The sample lists around 310,000 clones, 90% occurring once. Sequencing was done on a sample of peripheral blood. The receptors shown here come from a woman between 40 and 55 years old with COVID-19, enrolled during active disease.

As to this clone: A junction boundary mismatches the germline segment, possibly from a read error. The V call is TRBV7-7, the J call TRBJ1-1; TRBD1 matches 9 bases. The CDR3 covers 14 residues. In germline, CDR1 is SSHAT, CDR2 FNYEAQ (reference sequence). The CDR3 protein is CASSQLGQGAEAFF. The CDR3 DNA reads as TGTGCTAGCAGCCAACTGGGACAGGGCGCCGAAGCTTTCTTT.

This clone turned up a few times. The chain employs TRBV19 and TRBJ2-2, with D possibly TRBD2 on 6 matching bases. From germline, CDR1 is LNHDA and CDR2 SQIVND (reference sequence). The V gene lost 3 bases and the J gene lost 4 bases, with 9 bases spanning the gap. This CDR3 comprises 14 residues. For the CDR3, the DNA is TGTGCCAGTAGTATGCTGGGGGGCACCGGGGAGCTGTTTTTT. This gives the protein CASSMLGGTGELFF.

The chain recombines TRBV29-1 with TRBJ1-2, with TRBD1 matching 7 bases. V lost 2 bases, J lost 4 bases, and 4 bases stayed unmatched. Germline CDR1 SQVTM, CDR2 ANQGSEA. The CDR3 extends over 13 amino acids. Written as DNA, the CDR3 is TGCAGCGTTGAAACAGGGACAGTCTATGGCTACACCTTC. Protein sequence: CSVETGTVYGYTF.

This chain uses TRBV6-6 with TRBJ1-2; tentatively, D is TRBD1 (5 bases). The germline V gene encodes CDR1 MNHNY and CDR2 SVGAGI (reference sequence). This CDR3 spans 14 amino acids. The DNA of the CDR3 is TGTGCTACGATTCCCGGCGCCGGGGGCTATGGCTACACCTTC. Translation: CATIPGAGGYGYTF.

V usage is TRBV27 and J usage is TRBJ2-7; D ambiguous. Trimming stripped 1 base from V and 1 base from J, with 5 bases between. Germline loops: CDR1 MNHEY, CDR2 SMNVEV (reference sequence). The CDR3 length is 13 residues. For the CDR3, the DNA is TGTGCCAGCAGTTTATATCGGTCCTACGAGCAGTACTTC. It specifies CASSLYRSYEQYF.

This sequence joins TRBV5-5 and TRBJ1-6; weak D call: TRBD1 (6 bases). There are 15 residues in the CDR3. Germline CDR1 and CDR2: SGHKS and YYEKEE (reference sequence). The V end was cut by 4 bases, the J end by 8 bases, with 16 bases between. DNA for the CDR3: TGTGCCAGCAGCCCCGGGACACGGGTCCATTCACCCCTCCACTTT. Protein product: CASSPGTRVHSPLHF.

This sequence joins TRBV5-1 and TRBJ2-7; 9 nucleotides agree with TRBD1. This CDR3 spans 14 amino acids. Germline CDR1 SGHRS, CDR2 YFSETQ. Unmatched junction bases numbered 7, after V lost 5 bases and J lost 4 bases. CDR3 in amino acids: CASRETGGGYEQYF. The CDR3 bases are TGCGCCAGCAGGGAAACAGGGGGCGGGTACGAGCAGTACTTC.

This clone was counted between two and nine times. The chain combines TRBV6-5 with TRBJ1-1; D is unresolved. There are 15 residues in the CDR3. Germline V gene data show CDR1 as MNHEY and CDR2 as SVGAGI. The V end was cut by 6 bases, the J end by 2 bases, with 16 bases between. The CDR3 sequence: CASRREGRFNTEAFF. The CDR3 DNA is TGTGCCAGCAGGCGGGAGGGCAGATTCAACACTGAAGCTTTCTTT.

The CDR3 region has the DNA TGTGCCAGCAGCTCCCCCGGGGGGCAAGAGACCCAGTACTTC. It specifies CASSSPGGQETQYF. The chain employs TRBV7-2 and TRBJ2-5, with 7 bases fitting TRBD2. From germline, CDR1 is SGHTA and CDR2 FQGNSA. The CDR3 totals 14 residues. V lost 4 bases and J lost 2; bases outside the gene matches: 4. The variable domain in full, completed from reference TRBV7-2 and TRBJ2-5, reads GAGVSQSPSNKVTEKGKDVELRCDPISGHTALYWYRQSLGQGLEFLIYFQGNSAPDKSGLPSDRFSAERTGGSVSTLTIQRTQQEDSAVYLCASSSPGGQETQYFGPGTRLLVL.

The J gene is TRBJ1-6, the V gene TRBV5-1; 7 bases fit TRBD1. With V trimmed by 9 bases and J by 7 bases, 7 bases remained unmatched. CDR3 length equals 13 residues. CDR1 and CDR2 (germline): SGHRS, YFSETQ. The CDR3 region is CATSEQGNSPLHF. CDR3 bases: TGCGCCACCTCGGAACAGGGGAATTCACCCCTCCACTTT.

This chain uses TRBV21-1 with TRBJ1-1. TRBV21-1 represents a pseudogene. This CDR3 comprises 18 residues. CDR3: CASRDPSGTPPMNTEAFF. The CDR3 nucleotides read TGTGCCAGCAGGGACCCGAGCGGGACACCCCCAATGAACACTGAAGCTTTCTTT.

The chain recombines TRBV10-2 with TRBJ2-7; D not certain. Germline CDR1 reads WSHSY; CDR2 reads SAAADI. The CDR3 totals 17 residues. The V end was cut by 2 bases, the J end by 3 bases, with 20 bases between. CDR3 DNA sequence: TGCGCCAGCAGTGAGAGTGTGGGTGGGTTCCTAGGCTACGAGCAGTACTTC. This sequence encodes CASSESVGGFLGYEQYF.

The rearrangement uses TRBV30 and TRBJ2-1, with 14 bases that match TRBD2. The germline V gene encodes CDR1 GTSNPN and CDR2 SVGIG (reference sequence). The CDR3 contains 16 residues. J was trimmed by 8 bases and V by 2 bases; bases with no gene match: 8. CDR3 sequence: CAWSKGLAGGGDEQFF. The CDR3 bases are TGTGCCTGGAGTAAAGGACTAGCGGGGGGCGGGGATGAGCAGTTCTTC.

The chain is built from TRBV2 and TRBJ2-5; D perhaps matches TRBD1 (6 bases). Trimming left V 3 bases short and J 5 bases short, with 22 bases between. Germline CDR1 and CDR2: SNHLY and FYNNEI. CDR3 size: 17 residues. The CDR3 is CASSDPSTGKRAETQYF. In nucleotides, the CDR3 is TGTGCCAGCAGTGACCCCTCAACAGGGAAAAGGGCGGAGACCCAGTACTTC.

This rearrangement joins TRBV14 to TRBJ2-2; a weak D match, TRBD1 (6 bases). The CDR3 has 15 residues. V was cut by 5 bases and J by 5 bases, with 15 bases left in between. Germline lookup yields CDR1 SGHDN and CDR2 FVKESK. The chain's CDR3 is CASSSVDSRTGELFF. DNA for the CDR3: TGTGCCAGCAGCTCCGTGGACAGCAGAACCGGGGAGCTGTTTTTT.

The rearrangement uses TRBV4-3 and TRBJ2-2, with TRBD2 matching over 11 bases. J gave up 1 base and V 2 bases, and 3 bases lay outside the gene matches. The CDR3 spans 17 residues. Germline CDR1 LGHNA, CDR2 YSLEER. CDR3 bases: TGCGCCAGCAGCCAATATGGGACTAGCGGGAACACCGGGGAGCTGTTTTTT. Its protein is CASSQYGTSGNTGELFF.

The gene calls are TRBV15 and TRBJ1-5, with a possible D match to TRBD1 (5 bases). V was pared by 3 bases and J by 2 bases, with 8 bases between. Germline CDR1 is LNHNV and CDR2 is YYDKDF (reference sequence). The CDR3 loop spans 14 amino acids. The CDR3 sequence: CATSSDSGNQPQHF. Here the CDR3 DNA reads TGTGCCACCAGCAGCGACAGTGGCAATCAGCCCCAGCATTTT.

V is TRBV3-1 (or the pseudogene TRBV3-2) and J is TRBJ1-6, with unresolved D. Looked up from germline, CDR1 is LGHDT and CDR2 is YNNKEL (reference sequence). This CDR3 has 14 amino acids. The V end lost 3 bases, the J end lost 0 bases, and 3 bases lay between the germline ends. The CDR3 DNA follows: TGTGCCAGCAGCCAGGCCTCCTATAATTCACCCCTCCACTTT. Translation: CASSQASYNSPLHF.

This sequence joins TRBV19 and TRBJ1-1; D gene unclear. The CDR3 is 13 amino acids. V lost 0 bases to trimming and J lost 3 bases, with 5 bases between them. Germline assignment: CDR1 LNHDA and CDR2 SQIVND (reference sequence). DNA for the CDR3: TGTGCCAGTAGTATAGATGAGTACACTGAAGCTTTCTTT. Protein product: CASSIDEYTEAFF.

CDR3 loop: CASTKDRLTGTQRGYTF. The CDR3, as DNA: TGTGCCAGCACAAAAGATCGACTCACCGGGACACAACGTGGCTACACCTTC. J is TRBJ1-2 and V is TRBV27; tentatively, D is TRBD1 (6 bases). This CDR3 is built from 17 residues. Trimming pared 7 bases from V and 7 bases from J, leaving 28 bases between. In germline, CDR1 is MNHEY, CDR2 SMNVEV (reference sequence).

This sequence joins TRBV11-3 and TRBJ2-1, with 7 bases fitting TRBD1. CDR1 is SGHNT and CDR2 is YENEEA in the germline V gene. The length of the CDR3 is 18 residues. J lost 0 bases, V lost 5 bases, and 13 bases had no gene match. Here the CDR3 DNA reads TGTGCCAGCAGCCGGCGAGGGGGCGAGGTTAGCTCCTACAATGAGCAGTTCTTC. Translation gives CASSRRGGEVSSYNEQFF.

V gene TRBV28 combines with J gene TRBJ2-1, with 7 bases identical to TRBD2. The V and J ends lost 3 bases and 8 bases, in that order; junction bases with no gene match: 7. CDR1 is MDHEN, CDR2 SYDVKM, per germline. This CDR3 is 14 amino acids long. CDR3 protein: CASSFRTRLYEQFF. The CDR3 region has the DNA TGTGCCAGCAGTTTTAGGACTAGGTTGTATGAGCAGTTCTTC.

The chain employs TRBV14 and TRBJ1-2; unclear D gene. The CDR3 runs 12 residues. Germline values: CDR1 SGHDN, CDR2 FVKESK. The V end was cut by 4 bases, the J end by 7 bases, with 10 bases between. DNA of the CDR3: TGTGCCAGCAGCCTAAAGGGAGGTGGCTACACCTTC. Its protein is CASSLKGGGYTF.

The rearrangement uses TRBV7-8 and TRBJ1-3, with no clear D. From germline, CDR1 is SGHVS and CDR2 FQNEAQ. The CDR3 extends over 15 amino acids. With 3 bases removed from V and 0 bases from J, the gap between germline ends came to 9 bases. The CDR3 nucleotides are TGTGCCAGCAGCTTTGCCGCGGTCTCTGGAAACACCATATATTTT. Amino acids: CASSFAAVSGNTIYF.

The genes are TRBV28 and TRBJ1-3; D is unresolved. Per the germline V gene, CDR1 is MDHEN and CDR2 is SYDVKM. The CDR3 is made up of 15 amino acids. V shed 5 bases and J shed 2 bases, with 13 bases lying between them. CDR3 sequence (DNA): TGTGCCAGCAGTACCAGAGGGTATGCTGGAAACACCATATATTTT. Encoded protein: CASSTRGYAGNTIYF.

The chain has TRBV28 and TRBJ1-2, with a weak D call TRBD1 (6 bases). V was clipped by 7 bases and J by 4 bases, with 10 bases between them. There are 12 residues in the CDR3. The germline gives CDR1 MDHEN, CDR2 SYDVKM. The CDR3: CASIQGTYGYTF. CDR3 DNA sequence: TGTGCCAGCATCCAGGGGACCTATGGCTACACCTTC.

The chain is built from TRBV5-1 and TRBJ1-1; TRBD1 might be the D (6 bases). Deletions cut 5 bases from V and 4 bases from J, with 12 bases between. This CDR3 is 13 amino acids long. Germline values: CDR1 SGHRS, CDR2 YFSETQ. CDR3 DNA sequence: TGCGCCAGCAGATTCACAGGGAGCACTGAAGCTTTCTTT. Its translation is CASRFTGSTEAFF.

The rearrangement uses TRBV4-3 and TRBJ2-3; a weak D match, TRBD2 (6 bases). This CDR3 has 14 amino acids. V shed 4 bases and J shed 1 base, with 9 bases lying between them. CDR1 and CDR2 from the germline V gene are LGHNA and YSLEER. The CDR3 here is CASSPSGGTDTQYF. In nucleotides, the CDR3 is TGCGCCAGCAGCCCGTCGGGAGGCACAGATACGCAGTATTTT.

The chain recombines TRBV24-1 with TRBJ2-3; 7 bases are shared with TRBD2. Germline loops: CDR1 KGHDR, CDR2 SFDVKD. The CDR3 is made up of 16 amino acids. Germline trimming cut 3 bases from V and 0 bases from J; bases unmatched to any gene: 5. The CDR3 spells CATSDRREGSTDTQYF. Written as DNA, the CDR3 is TGTGCCACCAGTGATCGCAGGGAGGGGAGCACAGATACGCAGTATTTT.

The J gene is TRBJ2-1, the V gene TRBV29-1, with 9 bases fitting TRBD2. Germline values: CDR1 SQVTM, CDR2 ANQGSEA. Trimming took 5 bases from V and 5 from J; bases not matched to a gene: 4. The length of the CDR3 is 13 residues. The CDR3 region is CSVWTSEDNEQFF. In DNA, the CDR3 is TGCAGCGTTTGGACTAGCGAGGACAATGAGCAGTTCTTC.

V gene TRBV18 combines with J gene TRBJ1-2; maybe TRBD1 (6 bases). Germline V lookup: CDR1 KGHSH, CDR2 LQKENI. The CDR3 loop spans 16 amino acids. V was clipped by 0 bases and J by 1 base, with 12 bases between them. CDR3 amino acids: CASSPPKDRFNYGYTF. The CDR3, as DNA: TGTGCCAGCTCACCACCGAAGGACAGATTTAACTATGGCTACACCTTC.

In its sample, this clone was seen once. V is TRBV9 and J is TRBJ2-3, with D possibly TRBD1 on 6 matching bases. Trimming shortened V by 3 bases and J by 5 bases, and 19 bases separated the two germline ends. The CDR3 contains 16 residues. The germline V gene encodes CDR1 SGDLS and CDR2 YYNGEE. This CDR3 reads CASSAPSGVPGDTQYF. The CDR3 nucleotides are TGTGCCAGCAGCGCCCCTTCAGGGGTTCCCGGAGATACGCAGTATTTT.